The 8 T cell receptor beta chains listed next were all sequenced from one sample in a study of shared clonotypes between healthy human individuals (dated by TCRdb to the early 2020s). The library was built by means of the immunoSEQ multiplex PCR assay. The table comes from immuneACCESS by way of TCRdb, which keeps in-frame sequences with V and J called. Part of the clones is missing from these tables; in studies checked, under half for an unresolved V gene and the rest for unknown reasons. For this sample there are roughly 2.2 million clones; more than 80% appear just once. In total, the top ten clones hold 0.39% of the sample. The sample comprised naive CD4+ T cells from PBMCs. The cell subset or site label here, explained by the study, means: CD45RA+ positively selected. Every receptor here comes from a man younger than 30 in good health. Some clones in this sample may be carry-over from other donors' samples.

This chain uses TRBV28 with TRBJ2-5, with D unclear. The CDR3 spans 12 residues. V was clipped by 7 bases and J by 4 bases, with 10 bases between them. Germline V gene lookup returns CDR1 MDHEN and CDR2 SYDVKM. This chain's CDR3 is CASTTIRETQYF. The DNA for the CDR3 is TGTGCCAGCACTACCATACGAGAGACCCAGTACTTC.

The chain recombines TRBV20-1 with TRBJ1-2; 9 bases are shared with TRBD1. The CDR3 extends over 11 amino acids. Per germline, CDR1 DFQATT and CDR2 SNEGSKA (reference sequence). The CDR3 loop is CRAGTGYGYTF. DNA of the CDR3: TGCAGAGCCGGGACAGGGTATGGCTACACCTTC.

The rearrangement uses TRBV19 and TRBJ2-1; D perhaps matches TRBD1 (5 bases). V was cut by 5 bases and J by 6 bases, with 8 bases left in between. The CDR3 has 12 residues. CDR1 and CDR2 from the germline V gene are LNHDA and SQIVND (reference sequence). CDR3 protein: CASSFTGNEQFF. The CDR3, as DNA: TGTGCCAGTAGTTTCACAGGCAATGAGCAGTTCTTC.

Note on this clone: The sample contains more than one DNA sequence encoding this CDR3. The gene calls are TRBV6-1 and TRBJ1-2, with D possibly TRBD1 on 5 matching bases. Germline V gene lookup returns CDR1 MNHNS and CDR2 SASEGT. The CDR3 runs 16 residues. With 0 bases removed from V and 2 bases from J, the gap between germline ends came to 13 bases. The CDR3 region has the DNA TGTGCCAGCAGTGAAGCGCTTCGGGGACTGAACTATGGCTACACCTTC. Translation gives CASSEALRGLNYGYTF.

The chain combines TRBV25-1 with TRBJ1-1; D not resolved. V lost 5 bases and J lost 3, with 10 bases in between. The CDR3 runs 13 residues. The germline V gene encodes CDR1 MGHDK and CDR2 SYGVNS. The CDR3 loop reads CASSYWVDTEAFF. In DNA, the CDR3 is TGTGCCAGCAGTTACTGGGTGGACACTGAAGCTTTCTTT.

A remark on this clone: The sample holds other DNA sequences that translate to the same CDR3. This chain links TRBV18 with TRBJ2-3, with TRBD2 matching 7 bases. V lost 2 bases, J lost 3 bases, and 2 bases stayed unmatched. This CDR3 is 14 amino acids long. The V gene's germline CDR1 is KGHSH and CDR2 LQKENI. CDR3 loop: CASSPAGVTDTQYF. CDR3 sequence (DNA): TGTGCCAGCTCACCAGCGGGGGTGACAGATACGCAGTATTTT.

The chain employs TRBV6-1 and TRBJ1-1, with a tentative D call TRBD1 (5 bases). Looked up from germline, CDR1 is MNHNS and CDR2 is SASEGT. Trimming removed 4 bases at V and 1 base at J, with 10 bases between. The CDR3 covers 14 residues. CDR3 protein: CASSALGQNTEAFF. In nucleotides, the CDR3 is TGTGCCAGCAGTGCACTCGGACAGAACACTGAAGCTTTCTTT.

The chain has TRBV19 and TRBJ2-2, with unresolved D. Trimming shortened V by 7 bases and J by 1 base, and 10 bases separated the two germline ends. Germline V gene sequence: CDR1 LNHDA, CDR2 SQIVND (reference sequence). This CDR3 has 14 residues. The CDR3 coding sequence is TGTGCCAGTATGTGGAGCTGGAACACCGGGGAGCTGTTTTTT. The encoded protein is CASMWSWNTGELFF.